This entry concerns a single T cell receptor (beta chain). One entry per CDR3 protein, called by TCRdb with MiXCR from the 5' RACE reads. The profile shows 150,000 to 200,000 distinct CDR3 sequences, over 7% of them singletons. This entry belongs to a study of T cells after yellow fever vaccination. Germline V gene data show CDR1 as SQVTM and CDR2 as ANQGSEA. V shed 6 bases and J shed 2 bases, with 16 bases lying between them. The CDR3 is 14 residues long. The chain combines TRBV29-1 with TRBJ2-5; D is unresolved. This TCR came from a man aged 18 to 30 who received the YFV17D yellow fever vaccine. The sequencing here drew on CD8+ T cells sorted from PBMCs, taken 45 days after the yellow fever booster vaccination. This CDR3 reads CSVVRAVSQETQYF. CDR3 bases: TGCAGCGTGGTTAGGGCGGTATCTCAAGAGACCCAGTACTTC.